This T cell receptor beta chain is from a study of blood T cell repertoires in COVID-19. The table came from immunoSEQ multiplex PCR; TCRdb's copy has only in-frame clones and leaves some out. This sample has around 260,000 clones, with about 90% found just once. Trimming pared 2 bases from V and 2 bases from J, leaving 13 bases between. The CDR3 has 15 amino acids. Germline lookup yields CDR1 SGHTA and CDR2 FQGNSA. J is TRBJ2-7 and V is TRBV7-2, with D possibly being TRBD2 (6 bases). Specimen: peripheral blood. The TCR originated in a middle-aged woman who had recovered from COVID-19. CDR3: CASSLLAYSTYEQYF. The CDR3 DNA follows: TGTGCCAGCAGCTTACTAGCGTACTCAACCTACGAGCAGTACTTC.